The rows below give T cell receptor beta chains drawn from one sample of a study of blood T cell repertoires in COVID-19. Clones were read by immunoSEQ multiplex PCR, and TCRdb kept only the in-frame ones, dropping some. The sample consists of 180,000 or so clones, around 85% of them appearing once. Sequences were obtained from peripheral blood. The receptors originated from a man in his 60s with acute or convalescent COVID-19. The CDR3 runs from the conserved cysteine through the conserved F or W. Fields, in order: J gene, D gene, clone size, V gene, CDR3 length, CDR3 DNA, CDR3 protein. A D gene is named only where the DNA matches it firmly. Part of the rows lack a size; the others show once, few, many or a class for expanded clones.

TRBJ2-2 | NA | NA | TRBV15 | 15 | TGTGCCACCAGCCCAGGGCATGTGGGTGGCGGGGAGCTGTTTTTT | CATSPGHVGGGELFF
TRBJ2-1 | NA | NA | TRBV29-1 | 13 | TGCAGCGACCGGGACTCGACAGACAATGAGCAGTTCTTC | CSDRDSTDNEQFF
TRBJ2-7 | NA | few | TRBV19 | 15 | TGTGCCAGTAGTACCCGACACCTCGGCGGGTACGAGCAGTACTTC | CASSTRHLGGYEQYF
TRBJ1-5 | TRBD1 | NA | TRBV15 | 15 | TGTGCCACCACCCCCCGGGACAGGAGCGGAGAGCCCCAGCATTTT | CATTPRDRSGEPQHF
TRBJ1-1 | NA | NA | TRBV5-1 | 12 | TGCGCCAGCAGGGGGCAGAACACTGAAGCTTTCTTT | CASRGQNTEAFF
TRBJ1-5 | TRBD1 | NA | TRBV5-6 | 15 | TGTGCCAGCAGCTTTGGACAGGGGGTGGTTCAGCCCCAGCATTTT | CASSFGQGVVQPQHF
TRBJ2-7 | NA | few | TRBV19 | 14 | TGTGCCAGTAGCCATACAGTGAGCTCCTACGAGCAGTACTTC | CASSHTVSSYEQYF
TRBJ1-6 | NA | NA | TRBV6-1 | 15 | TGTGCCAGCAGTGAGAGGAGCTCCTATAATTCACCCCTCCACTTT | CASSERSSYNSPLHF
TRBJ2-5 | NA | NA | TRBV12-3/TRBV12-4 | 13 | TGTGCCAGCAGGCCAACAGGGTCAGAGACCCAGTACTTC | CASRPTGSETQYF
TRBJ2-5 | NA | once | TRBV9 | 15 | TGTGCCAGCAGCGTAACGGCGGTGGGGCGGGAGACCCAGTACTTC | CASSVTAVGRETQYF
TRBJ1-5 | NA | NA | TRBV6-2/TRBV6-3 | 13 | TGTGCCAGCAGTACAGCCGAGGGTCAGCCCCAGCATTTT | CASSTAEGQPQHF
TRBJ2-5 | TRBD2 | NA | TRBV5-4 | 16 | TGTGCCAGCAGGCAGCTGGCGGGAGGGCAGGGAGAGACCCAGTACTTC | CASRQLAGGQGETQYF
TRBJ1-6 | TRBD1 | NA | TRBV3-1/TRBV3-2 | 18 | TGTGCCAGCAGCCCCGGGACAGGGTTTGGGTCCTATAATTCACCCCTCCACTTT | CASSPGTGFGSYNSPLHF
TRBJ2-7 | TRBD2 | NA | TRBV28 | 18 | TGTGCCAGCAGAAGCAGGGGCCCCGGAGCGGGAGATGCCTACGAGCAGTACTTC | CASRSRGPGAGDAYEQYF
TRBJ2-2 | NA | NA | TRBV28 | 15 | TGTGCCAGCAGGACATCCTCCAGGAACACCGGGGAGCTGTTTTTT | CASRTSSRNTGELFF
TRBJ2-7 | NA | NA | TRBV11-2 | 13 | TGTGCCAGCAGCTTAGCACTAGTCTACGAGCAGTACTTC | CASSLALVYEQYF
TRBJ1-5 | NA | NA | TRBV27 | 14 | TGTGCCAGCAGTTTATCGGGGAGTAATCAGCCCCAGCATTTT | CASSLSGSNQPQHF
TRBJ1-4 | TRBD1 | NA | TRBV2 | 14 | TGTGCCAGTAGGGACAGGCTTAATAATGAAAAACTGTTTTTT | CASRDRLNNEKLFF
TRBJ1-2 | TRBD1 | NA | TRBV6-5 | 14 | TGTGCCAGCAGTTACTCGAGGACAGGGAATGGCTACACCTTC | CASSYSRTGNGYTF
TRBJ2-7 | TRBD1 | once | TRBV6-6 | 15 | TGTGCCAGCAGTTACTATGGGACAGGGGGATACGAGCAGTACTTC | CASSYYGTGGYEQYF
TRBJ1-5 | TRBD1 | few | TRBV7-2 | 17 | TGTGCCAGCAGCTCCCAGGGGGGCGCGGCGGGCAATCAGCCCCAGCATTTT | CASSSQGGAAGNQPQHF
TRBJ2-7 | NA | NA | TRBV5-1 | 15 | TGCGCCAGCAGCCGCCTGAACCGGGACACATACGAGCAGTACTTC | CASSRLNRDTYEQYF
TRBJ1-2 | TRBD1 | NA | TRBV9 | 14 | TGTGCCAGCAGCCCGGGACAGGGGGTTAATGGCTACACCTTC | CASSPGQGVNGYTF
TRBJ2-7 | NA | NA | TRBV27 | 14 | TGTGCCAGCAGTTTTAGGGCCAGGGACTACGAGCAGTACTTC | CASSFRARDYEQYF
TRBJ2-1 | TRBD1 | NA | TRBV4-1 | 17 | TGCGCCAGCAGCCAGATGGCCGGGACAGGGGCCTACAATGAGCAGTTCTTC | CASSQMAGTGAYNEQFF
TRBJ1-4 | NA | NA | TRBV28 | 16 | TGTGCCAGCAGCTCCCGGCGGGGGGTCGGTAATGAAAAACTGTTTTTT | CASSSRRGVGNEKLFF
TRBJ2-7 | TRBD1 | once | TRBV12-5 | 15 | TGTGCTAGTGGTTTGGACTCAGATACAGGGGGCGAGCAGTACTTC | CASGLDSDTGGEQYF
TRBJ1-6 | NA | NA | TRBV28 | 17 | TGTGCCAGCAGCCAGGCCCCAGGGGTCGGCTATAATTCACCCCTCCACTTT | CASSQAPGVGYNSPLHF
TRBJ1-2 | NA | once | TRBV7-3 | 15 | TGTGCCAGCAGCGCCGATCAGGGCCACCCGGGTGGCTACACCTTC | CASSADQGHPGGYTF
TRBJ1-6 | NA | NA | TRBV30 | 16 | TGTGCCTGGAGTCCAGCACCTACAGGGCCGCTGGCACCCCTCCACTTT | CAWSPAPTGPLAPLHF
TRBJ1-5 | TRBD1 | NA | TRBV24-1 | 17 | TGTGCCACCAGTGAGGGACAGGGGAGGACGGGCAATCAGCCCCAGCATTTT | CATSEGQGRTGNQPQHF
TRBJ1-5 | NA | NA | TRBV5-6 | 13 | TGTGCCAGCAGCGGGGCGGGGGGCAAGCCCCAGCATTTT | CASSGAGGKPQHF
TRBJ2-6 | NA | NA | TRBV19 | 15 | TGTGCCAGTAGTGACGGGAGCTCTGGGGCCAACGTCCTGACTTTC | CASSDGSSGANVLTF
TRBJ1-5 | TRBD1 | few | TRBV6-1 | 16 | TGTGCCAGCAGTGAAAAGGGACAGGGAAGCAATCAGCCCCAGCATTTT | CASSEKGQGSNQPQHF
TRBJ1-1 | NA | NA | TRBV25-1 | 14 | TGTGCCAGCAGTGACCCCAGGATGTCCACTGAAGCTTTCTTT | CASSDPRMSTEAFF
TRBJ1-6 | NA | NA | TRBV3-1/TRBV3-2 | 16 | TGTGCCAGCAGCCAAGTATACACAAGCGGGAATTCACCCCTCCACTTT | CASSQVYTSGNSPLHF
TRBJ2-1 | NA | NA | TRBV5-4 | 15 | TGTGCCAGCAGCCCTCTACCGGGCTCCTACAATGAGCAGTTCTTC | CASSPLPGSYNEQFF
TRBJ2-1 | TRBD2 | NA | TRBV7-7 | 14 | TGTGCTAGCAGCTTAAGCGCGGGAGAGGGTGAGCAGTTCTTC | CASSLSAGEGEQFF
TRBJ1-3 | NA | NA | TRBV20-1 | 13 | TGCAGTGCTAGTCCTGGACAGGGAAACACCATATATTTT | CSASPGQGNTIYF
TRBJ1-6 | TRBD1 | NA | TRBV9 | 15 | TGTGCCAGCAGCGTAGCTACAGGGGGAGGTTCACCCCTCCACTTT | CASSVATGGGSPLHF
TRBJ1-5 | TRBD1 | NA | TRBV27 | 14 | TGTGCCAGCAGTCCCGACAGGGGCCAGCAGCCCCAGCATTTT | CASSPDRGQQPQHF
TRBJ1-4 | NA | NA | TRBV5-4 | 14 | TGTGCCAGCAGTCGAGACAGGTCTAATGAAAAACTGTTTTTT | CASSRDRSNEKLFF
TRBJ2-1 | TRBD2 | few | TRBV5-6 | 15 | TGTGCCAGCAGCTTGACTAGCGGCGTTTTAATGAGGCAGTTCTTC | CASSLTSGVLMRQFF
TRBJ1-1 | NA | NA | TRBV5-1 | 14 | TGCGCCAGCAGCTTGGGACAGACGAACACTGAAGCTTTCTTT | CASSLGQTNTEAFF
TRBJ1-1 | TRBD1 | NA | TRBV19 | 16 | TGTGCCAGTCTACTTCTCGGGACAGGGGGCTACACTGAAGCTTTCTTT | CASLLLGTGGYTEAFF
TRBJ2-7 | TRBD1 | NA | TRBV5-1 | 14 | TGCGCCAGCAGCCCTGGGACAGGGCTATACGAGCAGTACTTC | CASSPGTGLYEQYF
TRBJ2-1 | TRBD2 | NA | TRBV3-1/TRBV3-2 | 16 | TGTGCCAGCAGCCATGGGGCGGGACTAGCGGGTTATGAGCAGTTCTTC | CASSHGAGLAGYEQFF
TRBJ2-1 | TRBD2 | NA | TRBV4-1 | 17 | TGCGCCAGCAGCCAAGAAACCGCCGGGAGGGCCAAGAATGAGCAGTTCTTC | CASSQETAGRAKNEQFF
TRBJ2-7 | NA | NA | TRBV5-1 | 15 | TGCGCCAGCAGCTTGATAGGGCAGGGCTCCTACGAGCAGTACTTC | CASSLIGQGSYEQYF
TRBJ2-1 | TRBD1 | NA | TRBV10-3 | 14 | TGTGCCATCCGAGGACAGGGATCTACAATTGAGCAGTTCTTC | CAIRGQGSTIEQFF
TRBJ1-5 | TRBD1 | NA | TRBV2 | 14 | TGTGCCAGCAGGGACAGGGGCCGGGGGCAGCCCCAGCATTTT | CASRDRGRGQPQHF
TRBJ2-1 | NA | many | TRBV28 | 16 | TGTGCCAGCAGTTTATTGCAGGCTAGCGCCAACAATGAGCAGTTCTTC | CASSLLQASANNEQFF
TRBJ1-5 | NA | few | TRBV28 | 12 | TGTGCCAGCAGTCTCGGCGGTCAGCCCCAGCATTTT | CASSLGGQPQHF